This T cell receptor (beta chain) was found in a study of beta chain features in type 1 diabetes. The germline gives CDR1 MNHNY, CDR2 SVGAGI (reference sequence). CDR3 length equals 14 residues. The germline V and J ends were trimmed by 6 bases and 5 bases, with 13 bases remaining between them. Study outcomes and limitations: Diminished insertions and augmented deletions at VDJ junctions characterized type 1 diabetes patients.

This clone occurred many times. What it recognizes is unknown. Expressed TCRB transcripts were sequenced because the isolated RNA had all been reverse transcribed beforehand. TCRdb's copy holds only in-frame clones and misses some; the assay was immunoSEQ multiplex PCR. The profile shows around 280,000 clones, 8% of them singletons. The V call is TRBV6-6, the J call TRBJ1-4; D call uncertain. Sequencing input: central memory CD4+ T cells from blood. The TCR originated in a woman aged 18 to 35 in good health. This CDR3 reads CASRAKGGNEKLFF. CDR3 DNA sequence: TGTGCCAGCAGGGCTAAAGGAGGGAATGAAAAACTGTTTTTT.